The clone carrying this T cell receptor (beta chain) was seen more than once but under ten times. Its target is not known. This sample was included in a study of CD8+CD57+ T cells in acquired aplastic anemia. On the study more broadly: On average, sorted CD4+ and CD8+ cells gave about 2.9 ug of DNA. Study-level findings and limits: Roughly 28 was the count of CD8+ CDR3 sequences that patients shared with controls.

It was patients with CD8+CD57+ cell expansion by flow cytometry who were chosen for sequencing. Everyone among the patients had severe acquired aplastic anemia. No patient had been given any therapy when blood was sampled. The germline V gene has CDR1 SGHVS and CDR2 FQNEAQ. Unmatched junction bases numbered 4, after V lost 0 bases and J lost 4 bases. CDR3 length: 15 amino acids. Investigators profiled TCR beta VDJ and CDR3 from genomic DNA template. TCRdb redid the calling of the reads with MiXCR, one entry per CDR3 protein. The table records roughly 220,000 distinct CDR3 sequences, about 60% of them present only once.

The genes are TRBV7-8 and TRBJ2-7; 9 nucleotides match TRBD2. This clonotype was obtained from a human donor with aplastic anemia. The sample comprised sorted CD4+, CD8+, or CD8+CD57+ T cells (not recorded which) from PBMCs. CDR3: CASSLAGGGAYEQYF. The CDR3 DNA is TGTGCCAGCAGCTTAGCTGGCGGGGGGGCTTACGAGCAGTACTTC.